The text below deals with one T cell receptor beta chain. The antigen is not known. After removal of 0 bases from V and 4 bases from J, the junction contained 5 bases not matched to a gene. From germline, CDR1 is MNHEY and CDR2 SVGAGI. The CDR3 consists of 16 residues. Clones were sequenced by immunoSEQ multiplex PCR, and TCRdb holds only the in-frame ones, with some missing. Among approximately 190,000 clones listed, around 94% were seen once. This sample is drawn from a study of T cell responses to AZD1222 COVID-19 vaccine. Study observations and caveats: In all cases, repertoires were sampled only after the peak T cell response. It should be noted that donors were predominantly white British and more often female, and clonal diversity was possibly underestimated. Reports say nearly half of spike-specific TCRs go after unmutated variant regions.

This TCR derives from an adult in good health. V and J are TRBV6-5 and TRBJ1-2, with TRBD1 matching over 10 bases. Sequencing was performed on peripheral blood, taken on day 0 of AZD1222 vaccination. Here the CDR3 reads CASSYSRDRGSYGYTF. The CDR3 DNA reads as TGTGCCAGCAGTTACTCGAGGGACAGGGGATCCTATGGCTACACCTTC.